Listed below are T cell receptor beta chains from one sample, sequenced in a study of identical twins. TCRdb reprocessed the 5' RACE reads via MiXCR and lists one record per CDR3 protein. This table holds 400,000 to 500,000 distinct CDR3 sequences, about 18% found once. Sample: naive T cells sorted from blood. Receptors were obtained from a man between 45 and 60 years old in good health. Each CDR3 is given with its conserved first and last residue. D genes are given only for firm matches. Rows give clone size only sometimes, using once, few, many, or a class for an expanded clone.

d_gene: .; abundance: few; j_gene: TRBJ1-5; v_gene: TRBV20-1; CDR3nt: TGCAGTGCTAGAAGCAGGCGCAATCAGCCCCAGCATTTT; CDR3aa: CSARSRRNQPQHF
d_gene: .; abundance: few; j_gene: TRBJ2-5; v_gene: TRBV4-3; CDR3nt: TGCGCCAGCAGCCAAGGGGCGCATATTCAAGAGACCCAGTACTTC; CDR3aa: CASSQGAHIQETQYF
d_gene: .; abundance: many; j_gene: TRBJ2-5; v_gene: TRBV5-1; CDR3nt: TGCGCCAGCAGCGACGAGGTAGTGGTCGGGACCCAGTACTTC; CDR3aa: CASSDEVVVGTQYF
d_gene: .; abundance: many; j_gene: TRBJ1-1; v_gene: TRBV12-3/TRBV12-4; CDR3nt: TGTGCCAGCACCCCCCGGCGGACGAACACTGAAGCTTTCTTT; CDR3aa: CASTPRRTNTEAFF
d_gene: TRBD2; abundance: few; j_gene: TRBJ2-1; v_gene: TRBV28; CDR3nt: TGTGCCAGCGGGTTAGCGGGAGAGGCCCTCAATGAGCAGTTCTTC; CDR3aa: CASGLAGEALNEQFF
d_gene: TRBD1; abundance: many; j_gene: TRBJ2-1; v_gene: TRBV12-3/TRBV12-4; CDR3nt: TGTGCCAGCAGTTTAGCGTCAGGGGGCAGAGGCGTGAGCTCCTACAATGAGCAGTTCTTC; CDR3aa: CASSLASGGRGVSSYNEQFF
d_gene: .; abundance: many; j_gene: TRBJ1-1; v_gene: TRBV20-1; CDR3nt: TGCAGTGCTGGTAGGACAGTGAACACTGAAGCTTTCTTT; CDR3aa: CSAGRTVNTEAFF
d_gene: TRBD2; abundance: .; j_gene: TRBJ2-1; v_gene: TRBV20-1; CDR3nt: TGCAGTGCAAAAACTAGCGGGAGTAATGTTAGGTCCTACAATGAGCAGTTCTTC; CDR3aa: CSAKTSGSNVRSYNEQFF
d_gene: .; abundance: many; j_gene: TRBJ2-7; v_gene: TRBV15; CDR3nt: TGTGCCACCAGCAGAGAGGGTAGCTTCTACGAGCAGTACTTC; CDR3aa: CATSREGSFYEQYF
d_gene: TRBD1; abundance: .; j_gene: TRBJ2-5; v_gene: TRBV7-7; CDR3nt: TGTGCTAGCAGCCAAACCGGGACAGGGCAAGAGACCCAGTACTTC; CDR3aa: CASSQTGTGQETQYF
d_gene: TRBD2; abundance: few; j_gene: TRBJ2-1; v_gene: TRBV4-3; CDR3nt: TGCGCCAGCAGCCAAGAATTCCTAGCGGGAGGGTTTGGCCATGAGCAGTTCTTC; CDR3aa: CASSQEFLAGGFGHEQFF
d_gene: TRBD1; abundance: few; j_gene: TRBJ2-2; v_gene: TRBV28; CDR3nt: TGTGCCAGCAGTGACAGGGGGCAGTACCCTCGTAACACCGGGGAGCTGTTTTTT; CDR3aa: CASSDRGQYPRNTGELFF
d_gene: .; abundance: .; j_gene: TRBJ1-1; v_gene: TRBV29-1; CDR3nt: TGCAGCGTTGAAACAGGGATGAACACTGAAGCTTTCTTT; CDR3aa: CSVETGMNTEAFF
d_gene: .; abundance: few; j_gene: TRBJ2-1; v_gene: TRBV12-3/TRBV12-4; CDR3nt: TGTGCCAGCAGCCCCTCCCCAAATGAGCAGTTCTTC; CDR3aa: CASSPSPNEQFF
d_gene: .; abundance: many; j_gene: TRBJ2-7; v_gene: TRBV7-9; CDR3nt: TGTGCCAGCAGCCCCTTATCGATTAGCCAGCAGTACTTC; CDR3aa: CASSPLSISQQYF
d_gene: .; abundance: .; j_gene: TRBJ2-7; v_gene: TRBV7-2; CDR3nt: TGTGCCAGCAGCTTAGCGCTAGCGAACTCCTACGAGCAGTACTTC; CDR3aa: CASSLALANSYEQYF
d_gene: TRBD1; abundance: .; j_gene: TRBJ2-7; v_gene: TRBV12-3/TRBV12-4; CDR3nt: TGTGCCAGCAGGAGGACAGGCCAGTGGGAGCAGTACTTC; CDR3aa: CASRRTGQWEQYF
d_gene: TRBD2; abundance: .; j_gene: TRBJ2-1; v_gene: TRBV5-4; CDR3nt: TGTGCCAGCAGCTTGTGGGGACTAGCGGGGGGCCGGAATGAGCAGTTCTTC; CDR3aa: CASSLWGLAGGRNEQFF
d_gene: .; abundance: many; j_gene: TRBJ2-7; v_gene: TRBV4-1; CDR3nt: TGCGCCAGCAGCCAAGCCGGATTATACGAGCAGTACTTC; CDR3aa: CASSQAGLYEQYF
d_gene: TRBD2; abundance: few; j_gene: TRBJ2-2; v_gene: TRBV4-3; CDR3nt: TGCGCCAGCAGCCAAGATCCCCCTAGCGGGAGTGTTACCGGGGAGCTGTTTTTT; CDR3aa: CASSQDPPSGSVTGELFF